Below are 27 T cell receptor beta chains sequenced from a single sample in a study of blood T cell repertoires in COVID-19. Repertoires were generated with immunoSEQ multiplex PCR, while TCRdb's copy carries only in-frame clones and drops some. Of fewer than 700,000 clones detected, about 88% appear once; the ten largest clones hold 7.5% to 9.5%. Sequenced material: peripheral blood. These receptors all come from a woman aged 45-59 years with COVID-19, enrolled during active disease.

The chain links TRBV3-1 (or the pseudogene TRBV3-2) to TRBJ2-1, with a tentative D call TRBD2 (5 bases). The CDR3 has 13 amino acids. CDR1 is LGHDT, CDR2 YNNKEL, per germline (reference sequence). The V and J ends lost 1 base and 5 bases respectively, with 6 bases between them. The CDR3 spells CASSQGRDNEQFF. The CDR3, as DNA: TGTGCCAGCAGCCAAGGGCGGGACAATGAGCAGTTCTTC.

The genes are TRBV11-2 and TRBJ2-3, with D maybe TRBD1 (6 bases). V dropped 5 bases and J dropped 2 bases, with 20 bases sitting between them. Germline V gene lookup returns CDR1 SGHAT and CDR2 FQNNGV. The CDR3 is 17 amino acids. The CDR3 protein is CASSETVWGLTTDTQYF. The CDR3 DNA sequence: TGTGCCAGCAGCGAAACCGTGTGGGGGCTAACCACAGATACGCAGTATTTT.

The CDR3 DNA reads as TGCAGCGTTTCCTACTCAACTAACTATGGCTACACCTTC. The encoded protein is CSVSYSTNYGYTF. This sequence joins TRBV29-1 and TRBJ1-2; D unresolved. Germline loops: CDR1 SQVTM, CDR2 ANQGSEA. The CDR3 runs 13 residues. V gave up 5 bases and J gave up 0 bases, with 10 bases separating them.

Only a few counts were recorded for this clone. This rearrangement joins TRBV10-3 to TRBJ2-5; 7 nucleotides line up with TRBD1. CDR1 is ENHRY, CDR2 SYGVKD, per germline. V lost 5 bases and J lost 3; bases outside the gene matches: 6. The CDR3 covers 14 residues. Here the CDR3 reads CAISTTQGEETQYF. DNA for the CDR3: TGTGCCATCAGTACAACCCAGGGGGAAGAGACCCAGTACTTC.

J is TRBJ1-6 and V is TRBV6-5, with D maybe TRBD1 (6 bases). This CDR3 spans 15 amino acids. The germline gives CDR1 MNHEY, CDR2 SVGAGI. Trimming removed 6 bases at V and 5 bases at J, with 14 bases between. CDR3 in amino acids: CASSPTGPDNSPLHF. The CDR3, as DNA: TGTGCCAGCAGCCCGACAGGTCCCGATAATTCACCCCTCCACTTT.

This clone was seen a few times. V and J are TRBV12-5 and TRBJ1-2, with unresolved D. V was clipped by 2 bases and J by 9 bases, with 7 bases between them. The germline CDR1 and CDR2 sequences are LGHNT and FRNRAP. This CDR3 is built from 11 residues. This chain's CDR3 is CASGLSGRYTF. The CDR3 coding sequence is TGTGCTAGTGGTTTGTCGGGTCGCTACACCTTC.

In its sample, this clone was seen once. The chain combines TRBV18 with TRBJ2-5; 9 bases align to TRBD1. J was trimmed by 4 bases and V by 6 bases; bases with no gene match: 21. This CDR3 is built from 19 residues. The germline V gene has CDR1 KGHSH and CDR2 LQKENI. CDR3 coding DNA: TGTGCCAGCTCGGGGCCCCCGAAGGACAGGGGCCAAGGAAGAGAGACCCAGTACTTC. Its translation: CASSGPPKDRGQGRETQYF.

The chain joins TRBV29-1 to TRBJ1-1; 9 bases align to TRBD1. CDR1 is SQVTM, CDR2 ANQGSEA, per germline. The CDR3 consists of 12 residues. The ends lost 7 bases at V and 3 bases at J; junction bases unmatched: 3. This CDR3 is CSARQGDTEAFF. The CDR3 DNA is TGCAGCGCCCGACAGGGGGACACTGAAGCTTTCTTT.

The rearrangement joins TRBV11-2 to TRBJ1-3, with 7 bases lining up with TRBD1. The CDR3 has 16 amino acids. Germline V gives CDR1 SGHAT, CDR2 FQNNGV. Trimming cost V 5 bases and J 1 base; bases outside gene matches: 8. The CDR3 loop reads CASSLGGLVSGNTIYF. CDR3 in DNA: TGTGCCAGCAGCCTAGGGGGCTTGGTTTCTGGAAACACCATATATTTT.

V usage is TRBV2 and J usage is TRBJ1-1; D perhaps matches TRBD1 (5 bases). The CDR3 totals 14 residues. Trimming cost V 5 bases and J 4 bases, with 14 bases left between them. In germline, CDR1 is SNHLY, CDR2 FYNNEI. The CDR3 sequence: CASSPDSWGTEAFF. DNA for the CDR3: TGTGCCAGCAGTCCCGACAGTTGGGGCACTGAAGCTTTCTTT.

This clone was observed a few times. The chain carries TRBV5-1 and TRBJ1-3; a weak D match, TRBD1 (6 bases). Trimming stripped 1 base from V and 0 bases from J, with 8 bases between. The CDR3 is 15 residues long. Germline loops: CDR1 SGHRS, CDR2 YFSETQ. CDR3 sequence reads: CASSLTGSSGNTIYF. The CDR3 region has the DNA TGCGCCAGCAGCTTGACAGGGAGCTCTGGAAACACCATATATTTT.

V gene TRBV28 combines with J gene TRBJ2-3, with 11 bases identical to TRBD2. CDR3 length: 17 residues. Germline assignment: CDR1 MDHEN and CDR2 SYDVKM. The V gene end was trimmed by 5 bases and the J gene end by 0 bases; junction bases not matched to a gene: 7. The CDR3: CASSTLGLAGSTDTQYF. Written as DNA, the CDR3 is TGTGCCAGCAGTACACTAGGACTAGCGGGTAGCACAGATACGCAGTATTTT.

This chain connects TRBV7-3 to TRBJ2-2; possibly TRBD1 for D (5 bases). V was cut by 1 base and J by 3 bases, with 12 bases left in between. The length of the CDR3 is 16 residues. The V gene's germline CDR1 is SGHTA and CDR2 FQGTGA. DNA of the CDR3: TGTGCCAGCAGCTTAAGGGGCAGGGAATACACCGGGGAGCTGTTTTTT. Translating gives CASSLRGREYTGELFF. Combining the CDR3 with reference TRBV7-3 and TRBJ2-2 gives the whole variable domain GAGVSQTPSNKVTEKGKYVELRCDPISGHTALYWYRQSLGQGPEFLIYFQGTGAADDSGLPNDRFFAVRPEGSVSTLKIQRTERGDSAVYLCASSLRGREYTGELFFGEGSRLTVL.

The chain carries TRBV30 and TRBJ1-1; D possibly corresponds to TRBD1 (5 bases). CDR1 is GTSNPN, CDR2 SVGIG, per germline (reference sequence). The germline V and J ends were trimmed by 5 bases and 5 bases, with 15 bases remaining between them. There are 13 residues in the CDR3. The DNA for the CDR3 is TGTGCCTGGGGAGGGGCCCCGGGGACTGAAGCTTTCTTT. Amino acids: CAWGGAPGTEAFF.

The rearrangement joins TRBV5-1 to TRBJ1-2, with a possible D match to TRBD1 (5 bases). V was shortened by 1 base and J by 4 bases, with 14 bases between the two germline ends. CDR3 length: 15 amino acids. Germline loops: CDR1 SGHRS, CDR2 YFSETQ. The CDR3 DNA follows: TGCGCCAGCAGCTTGAATTCGGGGGTTAGCTATGGCTACACCTTC. It yields the protein CASSLNSGVSYGYTF.

This clone appeared a single time. The genes are TRBV18 and TRBJ2-3; 7 bases are a match to TRBD2. The V and J ends lost 2 bases and 1 base, in that order; junction bases with no gene match: 6. Germline lookup yields CDR1 KGHSH and CDR2 LQKENI. This CDR3 spans 16 amino acids. CDR3 amino acids: CASSPRFAGGTDTQYF. The CDR3 coding sequence is TGTGCCAGCTCACCAAGGTTCGCGGGGGGCACAGATACGCAGTATTTT.

J is TRBJ1-2 and V is TRBV10-3, with D possibly matching TRBD1 (6 bases). Germline values: CDR1 ENHRY, CDR2 SYGVKD. This CDR3 comprises 14 residues. Trimming took off 0 bases at V and 6 bases at J, with 11 bases between the two ends. Here the CDR3 DNA reads TGTGCCATCAGTGAGTCGAGCCAGGGGAATGGCTACACCTTC. Amino acids: CAISESSQGNGYTF.

This clone was seen once. The rearrangement links TRBV18 to TRBJ2-4, with a tentative D call TRBD2 (5 bases). Germline CDR1 KGHSH, CDR2 LQKENI. Trimming removed 6 bases from V and 2 bases from J, with 11 bases in between. The CDR3 runs to 14 residues. CDR3 loop: CASSPGVSKNIQYF. CDR3 coding DNA: TGTGCCAGCTCTCCCGGGGTCTCCAAAAACATTCAGTACTTC.

The chain combines TRBV30 with TRBJ2-7; tentative D call: TRBD1 (6 bases). There are 14 residues in the CDR3. CDR1 and CDR2 from the germline V gene are GTSNPN and SVGIG (reference sequence). V dropped 5 bases and J dropped 3 bases, with 17 bases sitting between them. In nucleotides, the CDR3 is TGTGCCTGGGGACCCAGGGGAAACAGCTACGAGCAGTACTTC. The encoded protein is CAWGPRGNSYEQYF.

The chain links TRBV5-4 to TRBJ2-3, with 7 nucleotides matching TRBD1. The CDR3 covers 16 residues. Germline V CDR1 and CDR2: SGHNT, YYREEE (reference sequence). V was pared by 3 bases and J by 0 bases, with 7 bases of the junction left unmatched. DNA of the CDR3: TGTGCCAGCAGCTCCGCCGGGACAGCTAGCACAGATACGCAGTATTTT. Its translation: CASSSAGTASTDTQYF.

V is TRBV29-1 and J is TRBJ1-1; unclear D gene. The germline V gene encodes CDR1 SQVTM and CDR2 ANQGSEA. The CDR3 loop spans 11 amino acids. Between the trimmed V and J ends, which lost 3 bases and 10 bases, there was a span of 12 bases. The CDR3 DNA is TGCAGCGTTGAGGGCCCCAGGTTAGCTTTCTTT. Translated: CSVEGPRLAFF.

DNA for the CDR3: TGTGCCTGGAGTAACAGGGTCCGGTTGGGCAATCAGCCCCAGCATTTT. This encodes CAWSNRVRLGNQPQHF. The chain recombines TRBV30 with TRBJ1-5; a weak D match, TRBD1 (6 bases). CDR1 and CDR2 (germline): GTSNPN, SVGIG (reference sequence). V was cut by 2 bases and J by 2 bases, with 16 bases left in between. The CDR3 is 16 residues long. Filled out from reference TRBV30 and TRBJ1-5, the complete variable domain reads SQTIHQWPATLVQPVGSPLSLECTVEGTSNPNLYWYRQAAGRGLQLLFYSVGIGQISSEVPQNLSASRPQDRQFILSSKKLLLSDSGFYLCAWSNRVRLGNQPQHFGDGTRLSIL.

This clone was seen just once. The chain joins TRBV7-2 to TRBJ1-1; D gene ambiguous. Deletions cut 3 bases from V and 9 bases from J, with 17 bases between. The CDR3 sequence is 14 residues long. Germline loops: CDR1 SGHTA, CDR2 FQGNSA. For the CDR3, the DNA is TGTGCCAGCAGCTTGGGCATCCCCCCCGACAAAGCTTTCTTT. It is translated as CASSLGIPPDKAFF.

This clone is a singleton in its sample. The gene calls are TRBV30 and TRBJ2-7; possible D gene TRBD2, 5 bases. Germline V gene data show CDR1 as GTSNPN and CDR2 as SVGIG (reference sequence). This CDR3 is built from 11 residues. V was trimmed by 3 bases and J by 6 bases, leaving 9 bases between them. CDR3 sequence (DNA): TGTGCCTGGAGGCGGGCCGGCGAGCAGTACTTC. Residues: CAWRRAGEQYF.

The chain recombines TRBV11-3 with TRBJ2-1; 9 bases are shared with TRBD1. Germline V gene sequence: CDR1 SGHNT, CDR2 YENEEA. Losses at the gene ends were 1 base for V and 0 bases for J; bases not matched to a gene: 1. The CDR3 covers 16 residues. CDR3 sequence reads: CASSLGTGASYNEQFF. DNA of the CDR3: TGTGCCAGCAGCTTAGGGACAGGGGCCTCCTACAATGAGCAGTTCTTC.

Ten or more counts support this clone. In the same sample, other DNA sequences code for this CDR3. J is TRBJ1-2 and V is TRBV25-1, with 11 bases aligning to TRBD1. V was pared by 1 base and J by 8 bases, with 9 bases of the junction left unmatched. From germline, CDR1 is MGHDK and CDR2 SYGVNS. The CDR3 has 16 amino acids. The CDR3 DNA sequence: TGTGCCAGCAGTGAATCTAGGACAGGGGGCGCGTTGGGCTACACCTTC. It encodes CASSESRTGGALGYTF.

The chain has TRBV28 and TRBJ1-2; D is ambiguous. The length of the CDR3 is 15 residues. Germline loops: CDR1 MDHEN, CDR2 SYDVKM. The ends were cut back, 6 bases at V and 1 base at J, with 15 bases in the middle. The CDR3 sequence is CASSFNSQINYGYTF. The CDR3 nucleotides read TGTGCCAGCAGCTTCAACAGCCAGATTAACTATGGCTACACCTTC.